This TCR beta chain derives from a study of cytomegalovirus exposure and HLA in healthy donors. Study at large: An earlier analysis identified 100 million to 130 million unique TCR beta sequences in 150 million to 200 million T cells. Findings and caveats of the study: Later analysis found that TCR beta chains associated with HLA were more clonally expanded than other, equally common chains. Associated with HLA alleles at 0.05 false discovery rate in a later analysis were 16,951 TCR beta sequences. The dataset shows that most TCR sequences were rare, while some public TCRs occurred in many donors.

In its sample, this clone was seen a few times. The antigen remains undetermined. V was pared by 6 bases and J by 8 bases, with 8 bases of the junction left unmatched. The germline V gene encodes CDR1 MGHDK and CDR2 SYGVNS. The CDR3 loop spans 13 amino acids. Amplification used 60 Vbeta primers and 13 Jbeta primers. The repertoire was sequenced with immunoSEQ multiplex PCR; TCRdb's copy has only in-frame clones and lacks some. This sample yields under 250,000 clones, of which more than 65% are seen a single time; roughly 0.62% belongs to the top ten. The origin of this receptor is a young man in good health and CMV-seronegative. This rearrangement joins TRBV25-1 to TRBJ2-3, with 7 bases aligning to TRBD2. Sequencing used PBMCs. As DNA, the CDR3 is TGTGCCAGCAGCTTAACTAGCGCGGGTACGCAGTATTTT. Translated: CASSLTSAGTQYF.